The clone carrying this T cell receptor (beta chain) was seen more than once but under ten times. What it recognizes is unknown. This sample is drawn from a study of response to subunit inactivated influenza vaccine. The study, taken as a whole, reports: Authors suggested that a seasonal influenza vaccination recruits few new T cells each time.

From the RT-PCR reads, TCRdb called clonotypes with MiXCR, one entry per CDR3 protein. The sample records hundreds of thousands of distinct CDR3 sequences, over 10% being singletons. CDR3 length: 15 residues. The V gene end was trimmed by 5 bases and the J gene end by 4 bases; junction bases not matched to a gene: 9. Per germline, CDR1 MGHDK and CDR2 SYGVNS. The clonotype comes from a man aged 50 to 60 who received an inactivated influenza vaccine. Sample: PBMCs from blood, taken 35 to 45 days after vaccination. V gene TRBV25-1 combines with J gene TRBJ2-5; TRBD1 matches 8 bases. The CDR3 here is CASSKGQVGGETQYF. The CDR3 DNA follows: TGTGCCAGCAGTAAGGGACAGGTTGGAGGAGAGACCCAGTACTTC. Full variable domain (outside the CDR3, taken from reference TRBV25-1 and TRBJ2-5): EADIYQTPRYLVIGTGKKITLECSQTMGHDKMYWYQQDPGMELHLIHYSYGVNSTEKGDLSSESTVSRIRTEHFPLTLESARPSHTSQYLCASSKGQVGGETQYFGPGTRLLVL.